The rows below give T cell receptor beta chains drawn from one sample of a study of response to subunit inactivated influenza vaccine. TCRdb reprocessed the RT-PCR reads with MiXCR, giving one entry per CDR3 protein. Among 860,000 or so distinct CDR3 sequences, 21% were seen once, and the ten largest hold about 10%. This sample comprised PBMCs from blood, obtained roughly 5 days after vaccination. The receptors here all came from a man aged 45-65 years who received an inactivated influenza vaccine. CDR3s include the opening cysteine and the closing phenylalanine or tryptophan. D genes are given only for firm matches. The size entry is marked missing in some rows and otherwise reads once, few, many or a size class.

CDR3nt | CDR3aa | v_gene | d_gene | j_gene | abundance
TGTGCCAGCTTGTCGGCTAATGAAAAACTGTTTTTT | CASLSANEKLFF | TRBV12-3/TRBV12-4 | - | TRBJ1-4 | few
TGTGCCAGCAGTTTGGACAGTGCCAATCAGCCCCAGCATTTT | CASSLDSANQPQHF | TRBV6-5 | - | TRBJ1-5 | -
TGTGCCAGCAGCTTGTTGGGAGGTCGAATCGAGCAGTACTTC | CASSLLGGRIEQYF | TRBV5-5 | - | TRBJ2-7 | -
TGCAGCGTTAACGGGGACAGCCTCGCCTACGAGCAGTACTTC | CSVNGDSLAYEQYF | TRBV29-1 | TRBD1 | TRBJ2-7 | few
TGCGCCAGCAGCTTGGACTCCCGCACAGGGGGCACAGATACGCAGTATTTT | CASSLDSRTGGTDTQYF | TRBV5-1 | TRBD1 | TRBJ2-3 | once
TGCAGTGCTGCCGTAGTGGGCTCCTACAATGAGCAGTTCTTC | CSAAVVGSYNEQFF | TRBV20-1 | - | TRBJ2-1 | few
TGTGCCAGCACGCGGGACTTTCAAGAGACCCAGTACTTC | CASTRDFQETQYF | TRBV12-3/TRBV12-4 | - | TRBJ2-5 | many
TGTGCCAGCAGTGAAAGTTATAGCAATCAGCCCCAGCATTTT | CASSESYSNQPQHF | TRBV6-1 | - | TRBJ1-5 | many
TGTGCCAGCAGCTGGGAACCGGGACAGTCCTACGAGCAGTACTTC | CASSWEPGQSYEQYF | TRBV5-5 | TRBD1 | TRBJ2-7 | many
TGTGCCACCAGCAGAGATAAGAAGGGGAGTGAGCAGTTCTTC | CATSRDKKGSEQFF | TRBV15 | - | TRBJ2-1 | few
TGTGCCAGCAGTTTTGAGATAGGACAGGGAAAAGAGACCCAGTACTTC | CASSFEIGQGKETQYF | TRBV12-3/TRBV12-4 | TRBD1 | TRBJ2-5 | many
TGTGCCAGTAGTACGATTCCGGGACAGGGGAATGAAGCTTTCTTT | CASSTIPGQGNEAFF | TRBV19 | TRBD1 | TRBJ1-1 | -
TGTGCCAGCAGCACCTTGGGGTCCTACGAGCAGTACTTC | CASSTLGSYEQYF | TRBV7-9 | - | TRBJ2-7 | once
TGTGCCAGCAGCCAAGCCCTGGACGTTTCACCCCTCCACTTT | CASSQALDVSPLHF | TRBV4-2 | - | TRBJ1-6 | few
TGTGCCAGCAGCTTAGGGGAGGACTCCCCGTCCTCGGTAGAGCATTTCTTC | CASSLGEDSPSSVEHFF | TRBV7-9 | - | TRBJ2-1 | once
TGTGCCAGCAGTCCTTGGACTAGCGGGAGCTGGGGGGAGACCCAGTACTTC | CASSPWTSGSWGETQYF | TRBV27 | TRBD2 | TRBJ2-5 | -
TGTGCCAGCTCAAAGGGGACCTTCGGAGATACGCAGTATTTT | CASSKGTFGDTQYF | TRBV12-3/TRBV12-4 | - | TRBJ2-3 | -
TGCAGCGTAGTACAGGGTGGTCAGCCCCAGCATTTT | CSVVQGGQPQHF | TRBV29-1 | - | TRBJ1-5 | -
TGTGCCAGTAGTATCGGGCAGGGGGCATACAATGAGCAGTTCTTC | CASSIGQGAYNEQFF | TRBV19 | TRBD1 | TRBJ2-1 | -
TGTGCCAGCAGCTCCTCCCCGGGGGGATCCTACGAGCAGTACTTC | CASSSSPGGSYEQYF | TRBV7-2 | TRBD2 | TRBJ2-7 | -
TGTGCCACCTCAAAAGACCCAGGACAGCCCAATGAGCAGTTCTTC | CATSKDPGQPNEQFF | TRBV7-3 | - | TRBJ2-1 | -
TGTGCCAGCAGCTTAGGGGGGAGCAGGGAGCTGTTTTTT | CASSLGGSRELFF | TRBV7-8 | - | TRBJ2-2 | -
TGTGCCAGCAGCACTGCTAGCGGGGTCTCCTACGAGCAGTACTTC | CASSTASGVSYEQYF | TRBV7-2 | TRBD2 | TRBJ2-7 | many
TGTGCCAGCAGCTACGACAGAAACACCTACAATGAGCAGTTCTTC | CASSYDRNTYNEQFF | TRBV6-5 | - | TRBJ2-1 | few
TGTGCCAGCAGCCGCATAGCAGGAACTAACTATGGCTACACCTTC | CASSRIAGTNYGYTF | TRBV7-9 | - | TRBJ1-2 | -
TGTGCCAGCAGTAGGCTAGCGGGAGGAGCCTACAATGAGCAGTTCTTC | CASSRLAGGAYNEQFF | TRBV6-1 | TRBD2 | TRBJ2-1 | few
TGTGCCAGCAGCTCGACTAGCTGGAGCTCCTACAATGAGCAGTTCTTC | CASSSTSWSSYNEQFF | TRBV7-9 | TRBD2 | TRBJ2-1 | many
TGCGCCAGCAGCTCCCGGACTAGCGGGAGACAAGAGACCCAGTACTTC | CASSSRTSGRQETQYF | TRBV5-1 | TRBD2 | TRBJ2-5 | -
TGCAGCGTTTTTAGGACAGGGAGGACCGGGGAGCTGTTTTTT | CSVFRTGRTGELFF | TRBV29-1 | TRBD1 | TRBJ2-2 | few
TGCAGTGCCCGGGACGGAAGTTCACCCCTCCACTTT | CSARDGSSPLHF | TRBV20-1 | - | TRBJ1-6 | -
TGTGCCAGCATTCTAGCGGGGGGGCTTAAGGATACGCAGTATTTT | CASILAGGLKDTQYF | TRBV12-3/TRBV12-4 | TRBD2 | TRBJ2-3 | few
TGCAGTGCTAGGGCCGTTAGACTAGCGGGAAGCAATGAGCAGTTCTTC | CSARAVRLAGSNEQFF | TRBV20-1 | TRBD2 | TRBJ2-1 | once
TGTGCCAGCAGTTACTCCCGAGGCAGAAACTATGGCTACACCTTC | CASSYSRGRNYGYTF | TRBV6-5 | - | TRBJ1-2 | -
TGTGCCACCAGTGATTTGATAGGGGTTTGGAATTCACCCCTCCACTTT | CATSDLIGVWNSPLHF | TRBV24-1 | - | TRBJ1-6 | -
TGCAGTGTAAGCGAGGCCTGGCAGAACACTGAAGCTTTCTTT | CSVSEAWQNTEAFF | TRBV20-1 | - | TRBJ1-1 | few
TGTGCCAGCAGCCCCCCTGGGAGCGGGCAGATTTACACGAACACCGGGGAGCTGTTTTTT | CASSPPGSGQIYTNTGELFF | TRBV4-2 | - | TRBJ2-2 | few
TGTGCCATCAGTGGGGGGGAAGAGACCCAGTACTTC | CAISGGEETQYF | TRBV10-3 | - | TRBJ2-5 | -
TGTGCCAGCAGTTTAGCGGGACAGCCCACAGATACGCAGTATTTT | CASSLAGQPTDTQYF | TRBV12-3/TRBV12-4 | TRBD1 | TRBJ2-3 | many
TGTGCCAGTAGTATAGCTTACGGGGACGCCATATACAATGAGCAGTTCTTC | CASSIAYGDAIYNEQFF | TRBV19 | - | TRBJ2-1 | -
TGTGCCTGGAGTGTACTGCGGGGGGTCTACAATGAGCAGTTCTTC | CAWSVLRGVYNEQFF | TRBV30 | TRBD2 | TRBJ2-1 | -